Listed below are T cell receptor beta chains from one sample, sequenced in a study of neurological immune-mediated disorders. From the 5' RACE reads, TCRdb called clonotypes with MiXCR, one entry per CDR3 protein. This sample has about 80,000 distinct CDR3 sequences, with 5% to 6.5% found just once. Input material: PBMCs. The receptor set was obtained from an older woman with multiple sclerosis. CDR3s include the opening cysteine and the closing phenylalanine or tryptophan. Fields, in order: J gene, D gene, clone size, V gene, CDR3 DNA, CDR3 protein. D genes are given only for firm matches. Expanded clones are given a class, and other clones once, few, many or no size at all.

TRBJ1-4	NA	NA	TRBV7-2	TGTGCCAGCAGCCAACGGGCCGCAACTAATGAAAAACTGTTTTTT	CASSQRAATNEKLFF
TRBJ1-1	TRBD1	many	TRBV6-1	TGTGCCAGCAGTGACCACAGGGGGCAGTGGAACACTGAAGCTTTCTTT	CASSDHRGQWNTEAFF
TRBJ1-1	NA	many	TRBV15	TGTGCCACCAGCAGAGTTGGCAGGGGGAACACTGAAGCTTTCTTT	CATSRVGRGNTEAFF
TRBJ2-2	TRBD2	many	TRBV15	TGTGCCACCAGCAGAGGATTAGCGGGGGGCACCGGGGAGCTGTTTTTT	CATSRGLAGGTGELFF
TRBJ1-1	TRBD1	many	TRBV6-1	TGTGCCAGCAGTGAAGCTGGGACAGGGAAGACTGAAGCTTTCTTT	CASSEAGTGKTEAFF
TRBJ2-3	TRBD2	many	TRBV20-1	TGCAGTGTTGGCGGGGGGAGCACAGATACGCAGTATTTT	CSVGGGSTDTQYF
TRBJ1-3	NA	NA	TRBV5-1	TGCGCCAGCAGCTTGAATGGGCAGCCTGGAAACACCATATATTTT	CASSLNGQPGNTIYF
TRBJ2-1	NA	many	TRBV20-1	TGCAGTGCTCCCCGGATCCTCAACTACAATGAGCAGTTCTTC	CSAPRILNYNEQFF
TRBJ2-7	TRBD1	few	TRBV5-1	TGCGCCAGCAGGGGGGCACAGGGGATCTACGAGCAGTACTTC	CASRGAQGIYEQYF
TRBJ1-2	TRBD1	many	TRBV25-1	TGTGCCAGCAGTTGGACAGGCGCCAATGGGTACACCTTC	CASSWTGANGYTF
TRBJ2-5	TRBD2	many	TRBV29-1	TGCAGCGGAAAAGCGGGGAGCGGTCCAGAGACCCAGTACTTC	CSGKAGSGPETQYF
TRBJ1-3	NA	many	TRBV5-1	TGCGCCAGCAGCGCATCCTCCGGGAGCTCTGGAAACACCATATATTTT	CASSASSGSSGNTIYF
TRBJ2-2	NA	NA	TRBV5-1	TGCGCCAGCAGCTTGGGCGGCAGGGTAGCCGGGGAGCTGTTTTTT	CASSLGGRVAGELFF
TRBJ1-1	NA	many	TRBV5-1	TGCGCCAGCAGTGTTTTGGCAGACAGGAACACTGAAGCTTTCTTT	CASSVLADRNTEAFF
TRBJ1-1	TRBD1	many	TRBV20-1	TGCAGTGCTAGGGGCCCGGGTGGGTTGACAGGGGGCCGGCCGAACACTGAAGCTTTCTTT	CSARGPGGLTGGRPNTEAFF
TRBJ2-4	NA	few	TRBV6-5	TGTGCCAGCAGTTACAGTGCATCGTTCGGCAAAAACATTCAGTACTTC	CASSYSASFGKNIQYF
TRBJ2-5	TRBD2	many	TRBV20-1	TGCAGTGCTGCGGGGGAGGGACTAGCGGGGCAAGAGACCCAGTACTTC	CSAAGEGLAGQETQYF
TRBJ2-1	NA	many	TRBV7-9	TGTGCCAGCAGCCCCGGGACTGGCATCGGGTTCTTC	CASSPGTGIGFF
TRBJ2-7	NA	NA	TRBV19	TGTGCCAGTAGTATTCAGGGTTCCTACGAGCAGTACTTC	CASSIQGSYEQYF
TRBJ1-2	NA	NA	TRBV12-3/TRBV12-4	TGTGCCAGCAGTTTAGACCCAGCGTATGGCTACACCTTC	CASSLDPAYGYTF
TRBJ1-2	NA	many	TRBV7-9	TGTGCCAGCAGCCGGGGTGTTGGCTATGGCTACACCTTC	CASSRGVGYGYTF
TRBJ2-1	TRBD2	many	TRBV20-1	TGCAGTGCTAGCCTCCTCAGAGCGGGGGTTTTTGGTGAGCAGTTCTTC	CSASLLRAGVFGEQFF